The source of this TCR beta chain is a study of cytomegalovirus exposure and HLA in healthy donors. The CDR3 sequence is 15 residues long. V was cut by 1 base and J by 5 bases, with 12 bases left in between. Per germline, CDR1 KGHSH and CDR2 LQKENI. The study, taken as a whole, reports: TCR beta sequences reportedly predicted most subjects' HLA-A and HLA-B alleles accurately. Excluded: some indistinguishable V segments such as TRBV6-2 and TRBV6-3.

Concerning this clone itself: As yet, its antigen is unknown.

It was with 60 Vbeta and 13 Jbeta primers that the PCR ran. Data came from immunoSEQ multiplex PCR; TCRdb stores just in-frame clones and leaves some out. The sample gives approximately 190,000 clones, over 75% of which show up once; roughly 0.097% is in the top ten. Sample: PBMCs. This clonotype was sampled from a boy aged 2 to 10 in good health and CMV-seronegative. The chain employs TRBV18 and TRBJ2-4, with TRBD1 as a possible D gene (6 bases). The CDR3 DNA reads as TGTGCCAGCTCACCACTGGGGGCGCCGGAAAACATTCAGTACTTC. It yields the protein CASSPLGAPENIQYF.